A few counts support the clone carrying this TCR beta chain. The CDR3 covers 14 residues. Germline lookup yields CDR1 WSHSY and CDR2 SAAADI. Deletions cut 6 bases from V and 6 bases from J, with 18 bases between. This entry is derived from a study of blood T cell repertoires in COVID-19. Assay used: immunoSEQ multiplex PCR; TCRdb lists only in-frame clones, some missing. The table records about 38,000 clones, around 81% of them present only once. The chain links TRBV10-2 to TRBJ2-7; a possible D gene is TRBD2 (6 bases). This TCR came from a man aged 50-59 years with active COVID-19. The sample consisted of peripheral blood. CDR3 sequence reads: CASRPGGGASEQYF. The CDR3 nucleotides read TGCGCCAGCAGACCCGGGGGAGGCGCTTCCGAGCAGTACTTC.